A single sample gave rise to the 9 T cell receptor beta chains below, sequenced in a study of ipilimumab plus nivolumab after autologous stem cell transplantation. The data were produced by immunoSEQ multiplex PCR, yet TCRdb's version contains in-frame clones alone and is incomplete. The data show roughly 12,000 clones, around 73% seen once. The starting material was PBMCs, obtained in a trial of ipilimumab plus nivolumab as post-transplant consolidation. The receptor source for this set is a male donor with diffuse large B-cell lymphoma.

The rearrangement links TRBV6-1 to TRBJ2-6, with D perhaps matching TRBD1 (5 bases). The CDR3 contains 16 residues. V was clipped by 4 bases and J by 4 bases, with 14 bases between them. Per the germline V gene, CDR1 is MNHNS and CDR2 is SASEGT. Here the CDR3 reads CASSGQGARGANVLTF. The CDR3 DNA reads as TGTGCCAGCAGTGGGCAGGGCGCCCGGGGGGCCAACGTCCTGACTTTC.

This chain uses TRBV2 with TRBJ2-2; D may be TRBD1 or TRBD2 (5 bases each). Trimming shortened V by 6 bases and J by 2 bases, and 16 bases separated the two germline ends. This CDR3 comprises 16 residues. Germline V gene lookup returns CDR1 SNHLY and CDR2 FYNNEI. The CDR3: CASRRSGRGNTGELFF. The CDR3 DNA reads as TGTGCCAGCAGAAGGTCGGGACGGGGTAACACCGGGGAGCTGTTTTTT.

CDR3 in DNA: TGTGCCAGCGGCAAGAGCGCAGGAAAGACCTATGGCTACACCTTC. The encoded protein is CASGKSAGKTYGYTF. This rearrangement joins TRBV5-4 to TRBJ1-2; unclear D gene. The CDR3 totals 15 residues. The V end was cut by 7 bases, the J end by 4 bases, with 20 bases between. CDR1 is SGHNT, CDR2 YYREEE, per germline (reference sequence).

For this clone: The same CDR3 also results from other DNA sequences found in this sample. The J gene is TRBJ2-3, the V gene TRBV5-1; D not resolved. The germline gives CDR1 SGHRS, CDR2 YFSETQ. CDR3 length equals 13 residues. Deletions cut 2 bases from V and 2 bases from J, with 6 bases between. For the CDR3, the DNA is TGCGCCAGCAGCTTTTTGGCCACAGATACGCAGTATTTT. Translation gives CASSFLATDTQYF. Supplemented by reference TRBV5-1 and TRBJ2-3, the full variable domain reads KAGVTQTPRYLIKTRGQQVTLSCSPISGHRSVSWYQQTPGQGLQFLFEYFSETQRNKGNFPGRFSGRQFSNSRSEMNVSTLELGDSALYLCASSFLATDTQYFGPGTRLTVL.

The chain carries TRBV7-8 and TRBJ2-3; no definite D call. V lost 6 bases and J 2 bases, leaving 9 bases between the germline ends. This CDR3 has 13 residues. Germline V gene data show CDR1 as SGHVS and CDR2 as FQNEAQ. CDR3 sequence (DNA): TGTGCCAGCAGGTGGGGAATCACAGATACGCAGTATTTT. Its translation: CASRWGITDTQYF.

The chain combines TRBV9 with TRBJ2-7, with 8 nucleotides matching TRBD2. The CDR3 extends over 14 amino acids. In germline, CDR1 is SGDLS, CDR2 YYNGEE. The trim removed 0 bases at V and 3 bases at J, leaving 2 bases unmatched. CDR3 region: CASSVASGSYEQYF. In DNA, the CDR3 is TGTGCCAGCAGCGTAGCGAGCGGGAGCTACGAGCAGTACTTC. The variable domain in full, completed from reference TRBV9 and TRBJ2-7, reads DSGVTQTPKHLITATGQRVTLRCSPRSGDLSVYWYQQSLDQGLQFLIQYYNGEERAKGNILERFSAQQFPDLHSELNLSSLELGDSALYFCASSVASGSYEQYFGPGTRLTVT.

The chain carries TRBV9 and TRBJ2-1, with D unresolved. CDR1 is SGDLS, CDR2 YYNGEE, per germline. The CDR3 consists of 15 residues. The V and J ends lost 3 bases and 5 bases respectively, with 15 bases between them. Written as DNA, the CDR3 is TGTGCCAGCAGCGCGAACTTCTGGATAAACAATGAGCAGTTCTTC. Amino acids: CASSANFWINNEQFF. Full variable domain (rest looked up from reference TRBV9 and TRBJ2-1): DSGVTQTPKHLITATGQRVTLRCSPRSGDLSVYWYQQSLDQGLQFLIQYYNGEERAKGNILERFSAQQFPDLHSELNLSSLELGDSALYFCASSANFWINNEQFFGPGTRLTVL.

The V call is TRBV30, the J call TRBJ1-4, with D unclear. V dropped 5 bases and J dropped 7 bases, with 8 bases sitting between them. The CDR3 consists of 11 residues. Germline V CDR1 and CDR2: GTSNPN, SVGIG (reference sequence). CDR3 region: CAWSGGEKLFF. The CDR3 nucleotides are TGTGCCTGGTCGGGCGGTGAAAAACTGTTTTTT. Full variable domain (remainder filled in from reference TRBV30 and TRBJ1-4): SQTIHQWPATLVQPVGSPLSLECTVEGTSNPNLYWYRQAAGRGLQLLFYSVGIGQISSEVPQNLSASRPQDRQFILSSKKLLLSDSGFYLCAWSGGEKLFFGSGTQLSVL.

This clone was seen a single time. The chain uses TRBV30 and TRBJ1-2; 7 nucleotides line up with TRBD1. This CDR3 spans 11 amino acids. The germline gives CDR1 GTSNPN, CDR2 SVGIG (reference sequence). The trim removed 8 bases at V and 4 bases at J, leaving 4 bases unmatched. Written as DNA, the CDR3 is TGTGCCCAGACAGGGATCTATGGCTACACCTTC. The encoded protein is CAQTGIYGYTF.